The 21 T cell receptor beta chains below come from one sample, sequenced in a study of T-cell memory formation after mild COVID-19. TCRdb re-called the 5' RACE reads through MiXCR, storing one row per CDR3 protein. In the table there are roughly 80,000 distinct CDR3 sequences, roughly 25% of which are singletons. The specimen was PBMCs or a T cell subset sorted from them (not recorded which). Receptor source: a man aged 18 to 30 who had mild COVID-19 (a few samples of this study predate the infection). Cell type and time point are not known.

The chain uses TRBV27 and TRBJ2-3; D gene uncertain. Per germline, CDR1 MNHEY and CDR2 SMNVEV (reference sequence). V dropped 4 bases and J dropped 4 bases, with 9 bases sitting between them. The CDR3 has 13 amino acids. CDR3 sequence: CASSSPSPDTQYF. The CDR3 nucleotides are TGTGCCAGCAGTTCCCCGTCCCCAGATACGCAGTATTTT.

The sample holds one count of this clonotype. The chain links TRBV12-3 or TRBV12-4 to TRBJ2-7; no reliable D call. This CDR3 has 14 amino acids. Trimming removed 5 bases from V and 4 bases from J, with 15 bases in between. CDR3 amino acids: CASSELTESYEQYF. In DNA, the CDR3 is TGTGCCAGCAGTGAGTTGACGGAGTCGTACGAGCAGTACTTC.

This clonotype has a handful of counts. This chain connects TRBV12-3 or TRBV12-4 to TRBJ2-5; D is perhaps TRBD2 (6 bases). There are 15 residues in the CDR3. Trimming stripped 3 bases from V and 5 bases from J, with 16 bases between. In DNA, the CDR3 is TGTGCCAGCAGTTTGGGGGACTCCCCGAGGGAGACCCAGTACTTC. This sequence encodes CASSLGDSPRETQYF.

The table lists this clonotype with a few counts. The V gene is TRBV6-2 or TRBV6-3, the J gene TRBJ2-7, with D hard to call. CDR3 size: 14 residues. Per the germline V gene, CDR1 is MNHEY and CDR2 is SVGEGT. The ends were cut back, 6 bases at V and 0 bases at J, with 12 bases in the middle. The CDR3 loop is CASRTMASSYEQYV. The CDR3 DNA follows: TGTGCCAGCAGGACGATGGCCAGCTCCTACGAGCAGTACGTC.

The chain employs TRBV20-1 and TRBJ2-4; D may be TRBD1 (7 bases). CDR1 and CDR2 (germline): DFQATT, SNEGSKA (reference sequence). The CDR3 loop spans 13 amino acids. V was trimmed by 5 bases and J by 6 bases, leaving 14 bases between them. The CDR3 loop is CSASGGYRNIQYF. CDR3 nucleotide sequence: TGCAGTGCTTCAGGGGGGTATAGAAACATTCAGTACTTC.

This clonotype was seen just once. The chain combines TRBV2 with TRBJ1-2, with D uncertain. CDR3 length equals 15 residues. CDR1 SNHLY and CDR2 FYNNEI come from the germline V gene. Trimming removed 2 bases at V and 0 bases at J, with 10 bases between. The CDR3 nucleotides are TGTGCCAGCAGTGAAATCGGACCGTCTAACTATGGCTACACCTTC. This translates into CASSEIGPSNYGYTF.

This clonotype has only a few counts. This sequence joins TRBV3-1 and TRBJ2-5, with 7 positions matching TRBD2. The CDR3 contains 18 residues. Germline V gene data show CDR1 as LGHDT and CDR2 as YNNKEL (reference sequence). V shed 5 bases and J 2 bases; nucleotides not matched to a gene: 17. The CDR3 DNA follows: TGTGCCAGCAGCTCCACGATTCTAAGCGGGGTAGCACAAGAGACCCAGTACTTC. Translated: CASSSTILSGVAQETQYF.

The V call is TRBV4-2, the J call TRBJ1-3; D may be TRBD1 (5 bases). V gave up 0 bases and J gave up 4 bases, with 13 bases separating them. The CDR3 spans 16 residues. Germline V gene lookup returns CDR1 LGHNA and CDR2 YNFKEQ. The CDR3 DNA reads as TGTGCCAGCAGCCAAGATGGAGCAGGGTCAGGAAACACCATATATTTT. Translating it yields CASSQDGAGSGNTIYF.

This clonotype came up a few times. The chain combines TRBV27 with TRBJ2-7; D may be TRBD2 (5 bases). V shed 10 bases and J shed 4 bases, with 29 bases lying between them. Germline CDR1 and CDR2: MNHEY and SMNVEV (reference sequence). There are 17 residues in the CDR3. The CDR3: CATALISRGAIKYEQYV. The CDR3 DNA reads TGTGCCACCGCACTCATCTCACGGGGAGCTATCAAGTACGAGCAGTACGTC.

The chain employs TRBV5-1 and TRBJ2-2, with 8 bases aligning to TRBD1. Looked up from germline, CDR1 is SGHRS and CDR2 is YFSETQ. Trimming removed 5 bases from V and 0 bases from J; junction bases left unmatched: 9. The CDR3 length is 17 residues. CDR3 sequence: CASRPPGTGTNTGELFF. The CDR3 DNA reads TGCGCCAGCAGGCCTCCCGGGACAGGCACGAACACCGGGGAGCTGTTTTTT.

This clonotype was observed many times. The chain joins TRBV24-1 to TRBJ1-2; 10 bases match TRBD1. The CDR3 consists of 20 residues. The V gene end was trimmed by 9 bases and the J gene end by 4 bases; junction bases not matched to a gene: 25. Germline V gene data show CDR1 as KGHDR and CDR2 as SFDVKD. The CDR3 loop is CATGPRRNLWDRGSPYGYTF. The CDR3 bases are TGTGCCACCGGCCCCCGTCGCAACCTATGGGACAGGGGATCCCCCTATGGCTACACCTTC.

The V gene is TRBV27, the J gene TRBJ2-2, with 8 bases identical to TRBD1. The J segment lost 7 bases and the V segment lost 4 bases, leaving 5 bases of the junction unmatched. Looked up from germline, CDR1 is MNHEY and CDR2 is SMNVEV (reference sequence). CDR3 size: 14 residues. In DNA form, the CDR3 reads TGTGCCAGCAGTTGGCAGGGGGCAAGCGGGGAGCTGTTTTTT. Protein product: CASSWQGASGELFF.

This clonotype was counted between two and nine times. The V and J genes are TRBV5-4 and TRBJ1-1, with D uncertain. V was trimmed by 7 bases and J by 6 bases, leaving 16 bases between them. CDR1 and CDR2 from the germline V gene are SGHNT and YYREEE (reference sequence). CDR3 length equals 13 residues. The CDR3 DNA reads TGTGCCAGCGTACCAGACGGTCGGGCTGAAGCTTTCTTT. This sequence encodes CASVPDGRAEAFF.

In its sample, this clonotype was seen a few times. J is TRBJ2-2 and V is TRBV12-3 or TRBV12-4; tentative D call: TRBD2 (5 bases). This CDR3 is built from 15 residues. Deletions cut 8 bases from V and 1 base from J, with 14 bases between. The CDR3 reads CASGGGELNTGELFF. The CDR3 coding sequence is TGTGCCAGCGGAGGAGGCGAATTGAACACCGGGGAGCTGTTTTTT.

This clonotype occurred a few times. The J gene is TRBJ2-1, the V gene TRBV7-9; D gene uncertain. The CDR3 spans 16 residues. Germline CDR1 reads SEHNR; CDR2 reads FQNEAQ (reference sequence). V lost 1 base and J 6 bases, leaving 16 bases between the germline ends. The CDR3 here is CASSLVSSKSSNEQFF. The CDR3 DNA is TGTGCCAGCAGCTTAGTATCTAGTAAGAGTAGCAATGAGCAGTTCTTC.

This clonotype was picked up a small number of times. The chain recombines TRBV27 with TRBJ2-7; no clear D gene. The germline V and J ends were trimmed by 0 bases and 3 bases, with 6 bases remaining between them. Germline V lookup: CDR1 MNHEY, CDR2 SMNVEV (reference sequence). There are 13 residues in the CDR3. The CDR3 bases are TGTGCCAGCAGTTTATCCCCGGACTACGAGCAGTACTTC. Translation gives CASSLSPDYEQYF.

The chain carries TRBV7-8 and TRBJ2-1; D unresolved. Germline V gene lookup returns CDR1 SGHVS and CDR2 FQNEAQ. V lost 1 base and J lost 1, with 11 bases in between. This CDR3 region has 16 residues. CDR3 sequence (DNA): TGTGCCAGCAGCTTAGGGCTAGTAGGGTCCTACAATGAGCAGTTCTTC. This codes for CASSLGLVGSYNEQFF.

The rearrangement uses TRBV29-1 and TRBJ2-7, with TRBD1 as a possible D gene (6 bases). The germline CDR1 and CDR2 sequences are SQVTM and ANQGSEA. The CDR3 is 13 residues long. Between the trimmed V and J ends, which lost 0 bases and 9 bases, there was a span of 15 bases. The CDR3 region has the DNA TGCAGCGTTGAAGAGCAGGGGCCAAACGGGCAGTACTTC. It translates to CSVEEQGPNGQYF.

The chain employs TRBV10-3 and TRBJ2-7; D remains ambiguous. The CDR3 has 12 amino acids. Germline V CDR1 and CDR2: ENHRY, SYGVKD. Between the trimmed V and J ends, which lost 3 bases and 2 bases, there was a span of 5 bases. The DNA for the CDR3 is TGTGCCATCAGTGAAGGCGCCTACGAGCAGTACTTC. Amino acid sequence: CAISEGAYEQYF.

This chain joins TRBV6-6 and TRBJ1-4; 7 nucleotides align to TRBD1. This CDR3 region has 16 residues. Losses at the gene ends were 0 bases for V and 2 bases for J; bases not matched to a gene: 3. CDR1 and CDR2 (germline): MNHNY, SVGAGI (reference sequence). CDR3 bases: TGTGCCAGCAGTTACTCTCGCAGGGGGACTAATGAAAAACTGTTTTTT. This codes for CASSYSRRGTNEKLFF.

This clonotype was seen a few times. This sequence joins TRBV4-3 and TRBJ2-7, with D possibly TRBD1 on 5 matching bases. The length of the CDR3 is 15 residues. V lost 1 base and J 3 bases, leaving 13 bases between the germline ends. Germline CDR1 reads LGHNA; CDR2 reads YSLEER. The CDR3 sequence: CASSQGAQGGYEQYF. In DNA form, the CDR3 reads TGCGCCAGCAGCCAAGGCGCTCAGGGTGGCTACGAGCAGTACTTC.